Sequencing of this T cell receptor beta chain was carried out in a study of T cell repertoires in cytomegalovirus infection (dated by TCRdb to about 2019). Background for the entire study: Recently identified HLA-C-restricted CMV epitopes, whose presentation resists viral immunomodulation, were targeted by peptide stimulations together with well-studied HLA-B-restricted epitopes. Donor HLA type was relevant to the analysis, as public TCR beta signatures indicated carriage of CMV infection together with the matching HLA type. Broad study findings and their caveats: The ex vivo response was dominated by HLA-C-restricted CMV-specific TCR beta clonotypes, which also provided the single most frequent clonotype in two of eight donors. In both this cohort and an independent roughly 350-donor cohort, the cumulative frequency of public TCR beta family members distinguished carriers of CMV infection plus the relevant HLA type.

As concerns this clonotype: Its antigen remains undetermined. Base qualities are not at hand, and no much larger clone is one base apart.

Sequencing instrument: Illumina HiSeq 1500. In-frame beta chains were kept once TCRdb had trimmed the public reads at Q25 with fastp and called clones with MiXCR. Rows are unified per CDR3 protein, each entry keeping the most common DNA and genes. The sample table contains approximately 1,000,000 distinct CDR3 sequences; only one count was recorded for roughly 31% of them. Jointly, the top ten make up about an eighth of the sample. V is pared back by 0 bases and J by 3 bases, with 6 bases lying between the germline termini. The CDR3 holds 13 amino acids from the cysteine to the phenylalanine. Only CDR3 DNA remains: 39 bases, in frame from the first base. CDR1 and CDR2 were assigned from the germline V gene as MNHEY and SVGAGI. The treatment or condition tag for this specimen amounts to: in vitro stimulation with specific CMV peptide epitopes to enrich CMV-specific T cells.

This TCR came from a human donor in good health (CMV status not recorded). Some clones in this sample may be carry-over from other donors' samples. The rearrangement combines TRBV6-5 with TRBJ2-7, with TRBD1 perhaps the D gene, on 5 matching bases. The specimen was cultured CD8+ T cells from PBMCs, collected from culture after CMV antigen stimulation. The nucleotide sequence is TGTGCCAGCAGTTACTCGACAGTCTACGAGCAGTACTTC. This codes for CASSYSTVYEQYF.